A single TCR beta chain is shown here with its context. Its antigen is undetermined. These data originate in a study of T cell responses to AZD1222 COVID-19 vaccine. Study-wide results and caveats: The breadth and depth of Spike-specific TCRs increased once two AZD1222 doses had been given. Clonal diversity was possibly underestimated, and white British individuals and females predominated among donors.

Using immunoSEQ multiplex PCR, the repertoire was profiled, and TCRdb retains in-frame clones only, with some absent. The sample consists of some 120,000 clones, approximately 83% of them appearing once. Germline loops: CDR1 SGHVS, CDR2 FQNEAQ. With V trimmed by 5 bases and J by 8 bases, 8 bases remained unmatched. CDR3 length: 13 amino acids. The source is an adult in good health. J is TRBJ1-2 and V is TRBV7-8; TRBD1 matches at 7 bases. Sample: peripheral blood, taken on day 0 of AZD1222 vaccination. CDR3 sequence: CASSRQGTGGYTF. CDR3 sequence (DNA): TGTGCCAGCAGCCGACAGGGTACGGGGGGCTACACCTTC.